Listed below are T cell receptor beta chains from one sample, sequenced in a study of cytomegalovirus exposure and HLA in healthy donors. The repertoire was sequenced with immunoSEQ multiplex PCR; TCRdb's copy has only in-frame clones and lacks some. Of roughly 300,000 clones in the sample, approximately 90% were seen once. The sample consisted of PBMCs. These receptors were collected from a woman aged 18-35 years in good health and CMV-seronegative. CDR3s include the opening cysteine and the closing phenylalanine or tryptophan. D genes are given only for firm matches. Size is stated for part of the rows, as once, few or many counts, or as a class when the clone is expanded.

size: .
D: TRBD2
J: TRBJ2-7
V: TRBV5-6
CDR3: CASSLAGGLAGGEQYF
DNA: TGTGCCAGCAGCTTGGCGGGAGGACTAGCGGGAGGCGAGCAGTACTTC

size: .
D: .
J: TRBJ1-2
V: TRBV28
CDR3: CASSPPGQGGVGYTF
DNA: TGTGCCAGCAGCCCCCCCGGTCAGGGTGGGGTTGGCTACACCTTC

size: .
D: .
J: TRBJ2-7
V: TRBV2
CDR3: CASSRQGFYEQYF
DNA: TGTGCCAGCAGTAGGCAGGGGTTCTACGAGCAGTACTTC

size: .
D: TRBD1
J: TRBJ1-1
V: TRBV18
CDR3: CASSPKVTGAKNTEAFF
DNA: TGTGCCAGCTCACCAAAGGTAACAGGGGCTAAGAACACTGAAGCTTTCTTT

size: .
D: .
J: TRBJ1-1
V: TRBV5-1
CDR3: CASNPGRVYAEAFF
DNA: TGCGCCAGCAACCCGGGCAGGGTCTATGCTGAAGCTTTCTTT

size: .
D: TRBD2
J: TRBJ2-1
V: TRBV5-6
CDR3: CASTGTSGRFATGNEQFF
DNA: TGTGCCAGCACCGGGACTAGCGGGAGGTTCGCAACTGGCAATGAGCAGTTCTTC

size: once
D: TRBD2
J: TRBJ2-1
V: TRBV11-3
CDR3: CASSRGLAGYNEQFF
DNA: TGTGCCAGCAGCAGGGGACTAGCGGGATACAATGAGCAGTTCTTC

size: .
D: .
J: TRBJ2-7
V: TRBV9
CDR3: CASSADAVTYEQYF
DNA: TGTGCCAGCAGCGCGGATGCGGTGACCTACGAGCAGTACTTC

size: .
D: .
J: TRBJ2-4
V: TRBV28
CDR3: CASSVPLRGAAKNIQYF
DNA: TGTGCCAGCAGTGTCCCGCTCAGGGGGGCGGCCAAAAACATTCAGTACTTC

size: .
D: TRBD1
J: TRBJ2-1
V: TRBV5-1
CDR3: CASSLVGGQGYNEQFF
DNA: TGCGCCAGCAGCTTGGTAGGGGGACAGGGATACAATGAGCAGTTCTTC

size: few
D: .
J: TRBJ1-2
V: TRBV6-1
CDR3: CASSETGEYGYTF
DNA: TGTGCCAGCAGTGAAACAGGAGAGTATGGCTACACCTTC

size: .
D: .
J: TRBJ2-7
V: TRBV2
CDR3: CASSVGRGDEQYF
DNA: TGTGCCAGCAGTGTGGGCCGGGGAGACGAGCAGTACTTC

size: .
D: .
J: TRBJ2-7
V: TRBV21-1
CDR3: CASSKNPGGHYEQYF
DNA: TGTGCCAGCAGCAAAAACCCGGGAGGCCACTACGAGCAGTACTTC

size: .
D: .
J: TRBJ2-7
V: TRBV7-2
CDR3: CASSPRVAGSREQYF
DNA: TGTGCCAGCAGCCCCAGGGTGGCGGGATCAAGGGAGCAGTACTTC